The TCR beta chain described here comes from a study of tumor-infiltrating lymphocytes in primary liver carcinoma. Study context: These patients were men and women whose ages were 30 to 69 years.

The researchers produced TCR beta cDNA from approximately 550 ng total RNA with a constant-region primer. Library construction for TCR beta comprised three nested multiplex PCR rounds performed with slightly modified ARM-PCR. Investigators reported that the first two PCR rounds, at 10 to 11 cycles each, used TRBV1-TRBV30 forward primers with a C-beta reverse primer. Each CDR3 protein gets one entry after TCRdb re-called the multiplex PCR reads with MiXCR. The data show under 130,000 distinct CDR3 sequences, with 80% to 85% seen just once and 15% to 25% held by the top ten. CDR1 and CDR2 (germline): MDHEN, SYDVKM. The CDR3 runs 14 residues. Trimming stripped 11 bases from V and 4 bases from J, with 20 bases between. Scientists recovered RNA and DNA together from roughly 21-30 mg of unsorted bulk tissue. Cases comprised patients with primary liver carcinoma who received surgical resection.

The chain links TRBV28 to TRBJ1-1; no firm D call. This clonotype was sampled from a man in his forties or fifties with primary liver carcinoma and hepatitis B virus infection. Sequenced sample: liver tumor tissue from sampling region 3. Subset meaning: tumor region T3, left-lateral pole. As DNA, the CDR3 is TGTGCCGTAGGTTCAGGTGGTGCGAGCACTGAAGCTTTCTTT. This translates into CAVGSGGASTEAFF.